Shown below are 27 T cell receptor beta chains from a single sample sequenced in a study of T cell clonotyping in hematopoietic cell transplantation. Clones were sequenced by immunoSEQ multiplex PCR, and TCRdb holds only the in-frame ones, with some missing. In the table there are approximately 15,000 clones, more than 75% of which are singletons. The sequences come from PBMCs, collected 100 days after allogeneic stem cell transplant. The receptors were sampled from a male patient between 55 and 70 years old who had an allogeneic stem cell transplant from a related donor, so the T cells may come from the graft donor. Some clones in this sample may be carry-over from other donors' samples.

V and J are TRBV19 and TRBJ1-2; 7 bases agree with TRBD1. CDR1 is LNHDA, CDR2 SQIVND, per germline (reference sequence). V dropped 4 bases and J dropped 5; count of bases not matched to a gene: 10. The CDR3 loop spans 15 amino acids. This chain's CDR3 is CASSTAGTEGYGYTF. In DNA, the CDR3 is TGTGCCAGTAGTACAGCCGGGACAGAAGGGTATGGCTACACCTTC.

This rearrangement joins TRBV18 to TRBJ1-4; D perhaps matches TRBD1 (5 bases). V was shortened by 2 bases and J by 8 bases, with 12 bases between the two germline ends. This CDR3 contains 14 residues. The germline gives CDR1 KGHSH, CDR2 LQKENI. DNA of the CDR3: TGTGCCAGCTCACCATTCTGGACACTAGAAAAACTGTTTTTT. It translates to CASSPFWTLEKLFF.

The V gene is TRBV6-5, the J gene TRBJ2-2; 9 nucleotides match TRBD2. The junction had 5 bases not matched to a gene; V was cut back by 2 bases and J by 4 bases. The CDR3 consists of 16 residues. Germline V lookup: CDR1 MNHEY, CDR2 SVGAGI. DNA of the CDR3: TGTGCCAGCAGTTACCCCGCGGGGGGGGGCACCGGGGAGCTGTTTTTT. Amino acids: CASSYPAGGGTGELFF.

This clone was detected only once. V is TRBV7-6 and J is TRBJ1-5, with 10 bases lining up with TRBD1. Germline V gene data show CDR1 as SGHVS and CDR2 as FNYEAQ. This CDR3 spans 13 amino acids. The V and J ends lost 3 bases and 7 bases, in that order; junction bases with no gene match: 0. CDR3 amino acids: CASSLTGGQPQHF. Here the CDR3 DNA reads TGTGCCAGCAGCTTGACAGGGGGCCAGCCCCAGCATTTT.

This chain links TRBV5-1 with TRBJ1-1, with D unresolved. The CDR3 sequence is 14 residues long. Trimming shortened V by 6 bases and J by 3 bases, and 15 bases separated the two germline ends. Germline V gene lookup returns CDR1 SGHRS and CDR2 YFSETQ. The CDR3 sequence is CASIPMPGDTEAFF. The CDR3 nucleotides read TGCGCCAGCATTCCAATGCCCGGAGACACTGAAGCTTTCTTT.

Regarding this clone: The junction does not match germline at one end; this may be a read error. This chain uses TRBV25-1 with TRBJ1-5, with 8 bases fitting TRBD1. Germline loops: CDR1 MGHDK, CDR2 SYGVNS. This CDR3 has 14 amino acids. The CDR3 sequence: CASSEFGTGQAQHF. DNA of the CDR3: TGTGCCAGCAGTGAATTTGGGACAGGTCAGGCCCAGCATTTT.

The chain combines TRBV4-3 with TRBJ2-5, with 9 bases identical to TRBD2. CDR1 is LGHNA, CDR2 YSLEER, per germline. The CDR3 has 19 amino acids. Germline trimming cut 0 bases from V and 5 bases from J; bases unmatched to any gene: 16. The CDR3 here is CASSQDIPSRSGGGETQYF. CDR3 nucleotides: TGCGCCAGCAGCCAAGATATCCCCTCTCGTAGCGGGGGTGGGGAGACCCAGTACTTC.

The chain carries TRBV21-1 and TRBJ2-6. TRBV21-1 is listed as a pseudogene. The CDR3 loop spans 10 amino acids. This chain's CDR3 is CAPGANVLTF. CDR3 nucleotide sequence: TGTGCGCCCGGGGCCAACGTCCTGACTTTC.

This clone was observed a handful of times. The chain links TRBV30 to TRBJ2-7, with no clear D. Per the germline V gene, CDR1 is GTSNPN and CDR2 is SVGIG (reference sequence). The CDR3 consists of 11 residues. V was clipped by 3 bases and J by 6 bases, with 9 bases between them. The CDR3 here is CAWRPGGEQYF. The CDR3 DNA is TGTGCCTGGAGGCCCGGCGGCGAGCAGTACTTC.

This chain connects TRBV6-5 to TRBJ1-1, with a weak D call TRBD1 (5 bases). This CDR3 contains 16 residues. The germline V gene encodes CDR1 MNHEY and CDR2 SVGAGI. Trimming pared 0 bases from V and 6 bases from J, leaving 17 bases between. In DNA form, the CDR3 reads TGTGCCAGCAGTTACTCGCAACAGGTTGGGTTTGCTGAAGCTTTCTTT. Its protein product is CASSYSQQVGFAEAFF.

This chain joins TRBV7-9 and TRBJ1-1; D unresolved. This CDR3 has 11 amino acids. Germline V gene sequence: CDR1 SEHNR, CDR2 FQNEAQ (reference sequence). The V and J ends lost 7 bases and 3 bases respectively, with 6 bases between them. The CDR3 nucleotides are TGTGCCAGCACCTTCTACACTGAAGCTTTCTTT. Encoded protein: CASTFYTEAFF. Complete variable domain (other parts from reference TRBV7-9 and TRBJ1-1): DTGVSQNPRHKITKRGQNVTFRCDPISEHNRLYWYRQTLGQGPEFLTYFQNEAQLEKSRLLSDRFSAERPKGSFSTLEIQRTEQGDSAMYLCASTFYTEAFFGQGTRLTVV.

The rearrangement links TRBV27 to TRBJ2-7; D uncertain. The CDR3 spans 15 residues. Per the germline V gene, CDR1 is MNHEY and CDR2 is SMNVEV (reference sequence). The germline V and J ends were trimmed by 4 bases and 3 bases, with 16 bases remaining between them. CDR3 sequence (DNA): TGTGCCAGCAGTTCCCCGGGTCCGAGCCTCTACGAGCAGTACTTC. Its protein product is CASSSPGPSLYEQYF.

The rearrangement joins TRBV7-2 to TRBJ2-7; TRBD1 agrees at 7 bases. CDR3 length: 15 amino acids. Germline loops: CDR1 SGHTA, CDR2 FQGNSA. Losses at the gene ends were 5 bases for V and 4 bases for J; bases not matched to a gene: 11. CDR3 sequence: CASSTPQGQTYEQYF. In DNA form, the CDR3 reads TGTGCCAGCAGCACCCCCCAGGGACAGACATACGAGCAGTACTTC. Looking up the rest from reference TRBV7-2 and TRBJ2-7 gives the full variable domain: GAGVSQSPSNKVTEKGKDVELRCDPISGHTALYWYRQSLGQGLEFLIYFQGNSAPDKSGLPSDRFSAERTGGSVSTLTIQRTQQEDSAVYLCASSTPQGQTYEQYFGPGTRLTVT.

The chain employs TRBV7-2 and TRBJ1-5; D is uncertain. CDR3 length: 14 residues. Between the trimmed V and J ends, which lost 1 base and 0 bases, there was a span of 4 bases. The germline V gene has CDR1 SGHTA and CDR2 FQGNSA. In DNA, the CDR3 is TGTGCCAGCAGCTTAGATAATAGCAATCAGCCCCAGCATTTT. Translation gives CASSLDNSNQPQHF.

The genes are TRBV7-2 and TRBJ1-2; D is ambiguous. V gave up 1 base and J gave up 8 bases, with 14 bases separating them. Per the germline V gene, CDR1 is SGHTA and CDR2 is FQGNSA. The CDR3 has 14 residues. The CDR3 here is CASSLEDGSMGYTF. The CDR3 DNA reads TGTGCCAGCAGCTTAGAAGACGGGTCTATGGGCTACACCTTC.

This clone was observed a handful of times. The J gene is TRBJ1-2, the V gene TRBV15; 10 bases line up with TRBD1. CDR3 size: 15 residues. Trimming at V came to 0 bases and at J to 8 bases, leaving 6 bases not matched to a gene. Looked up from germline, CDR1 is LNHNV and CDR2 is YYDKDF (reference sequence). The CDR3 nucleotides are TGTGCCACCAGCAGAGAGACAGGGGGCGCAGGGGGCTACACCTTC. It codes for CATSRETGGAGGYTF.

The chain's CDR3 is CASSLAVGGSGNQPQHF. The CDR3 DNA follows: TGTGCCAGCAGCTTAGCGGTGGGGGGGTCGGGCAATCAGCCCCAGCATTTT. The genes are TRBV7-6 and TRBJ1-5; D might be TRBD1 (5 bases). The germline gives CDR1 SGHVS, CDR2 FNYEAQ. V lost 0 bases to trimming and J lost 2 bases, with 14 bases between them. CDR3 length: 17 residues.

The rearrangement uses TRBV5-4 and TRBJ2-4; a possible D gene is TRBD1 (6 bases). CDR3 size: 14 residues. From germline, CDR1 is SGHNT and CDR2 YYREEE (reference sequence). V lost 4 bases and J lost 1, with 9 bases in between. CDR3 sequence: CASSLQGAKNIQYF. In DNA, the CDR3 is TGTGCCAGCAGCCTTCAGGGGGCCAAAAACATTCAGTACTTC. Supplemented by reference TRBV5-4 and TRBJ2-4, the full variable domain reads ETGVTQSPTHLIKTRGQQVTLRCSSQSGHNTVSWYQQALGQGPQFIFQYYREEENGRGNFPPRFSGLQFPNYSSELNVNALELDDSALYLCASSLQGAKNIQYFGAGTRLSVL.

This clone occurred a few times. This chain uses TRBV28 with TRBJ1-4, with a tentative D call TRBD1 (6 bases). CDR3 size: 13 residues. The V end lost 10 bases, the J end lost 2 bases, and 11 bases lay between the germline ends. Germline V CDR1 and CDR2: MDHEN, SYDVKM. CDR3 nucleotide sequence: TGTGCCATCAGGGGTGCGACTAATGAAAAACTGTTTTTT. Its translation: CAIRGATNEKLFF.

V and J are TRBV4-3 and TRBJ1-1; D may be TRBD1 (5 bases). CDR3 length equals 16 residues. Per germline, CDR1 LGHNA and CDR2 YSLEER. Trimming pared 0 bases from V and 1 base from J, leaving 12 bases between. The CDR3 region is CASSQDSGAGNTEAFF. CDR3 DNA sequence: TGCGCCAGCAGCCAAGATTCCGGGGCCGGGAACACTGAAGCTTTCTTT.

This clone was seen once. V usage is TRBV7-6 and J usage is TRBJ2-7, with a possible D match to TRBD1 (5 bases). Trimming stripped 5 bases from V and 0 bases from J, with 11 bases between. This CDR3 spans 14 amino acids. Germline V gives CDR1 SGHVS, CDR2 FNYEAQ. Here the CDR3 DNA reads TGTGCCAGCAGCCAAGGGGCGCCCTCCTACGAGCAGTACTTC. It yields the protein CASSQGAPSYEQYF. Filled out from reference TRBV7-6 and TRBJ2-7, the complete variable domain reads GAGVSQSPRYKVTKRGQDVALRCDPISGHVSLYWYRQALGQGPEFLTYFNYEAQQDKSGLPNDRFSAERPEGSISTLTIQRTEQRDSAMYRCASSQGAPSYEQYFGPGTRLTVT.

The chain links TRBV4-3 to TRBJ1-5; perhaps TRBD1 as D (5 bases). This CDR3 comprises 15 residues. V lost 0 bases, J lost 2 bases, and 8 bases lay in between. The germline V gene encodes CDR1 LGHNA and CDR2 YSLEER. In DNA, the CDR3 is TGCGCCAGCAGCCAAGAGGTACAGGGCAATCAGCCCCAGCATTTT. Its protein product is CASSQEVQGNQPQHF.

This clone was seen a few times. The CDR3 DNA is TGTGCCTGGCAAGGGGTGCGGACTGAAGCTTTCTTT. This sequence encodes CAWQGVRTEAFF. The chain joins TRBV30 to TRBJ1-1; D is possibly TRBD1 (5 bases). Germline CDR1 is GTSNPN and CDR2 is SVGIG (reference sequence). V lost 5 bases to trimming and J lost 5 bases, with 12 bases between them. This CDR3 has 12 residues.

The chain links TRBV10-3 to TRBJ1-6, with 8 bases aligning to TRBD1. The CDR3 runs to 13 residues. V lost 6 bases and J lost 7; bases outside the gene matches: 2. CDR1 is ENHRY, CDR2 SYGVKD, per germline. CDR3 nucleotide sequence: TGTGCCATCAGGACAGGGGAGAATTCACCCCTCCACTTT. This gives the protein CAIRTGENSPLHF.

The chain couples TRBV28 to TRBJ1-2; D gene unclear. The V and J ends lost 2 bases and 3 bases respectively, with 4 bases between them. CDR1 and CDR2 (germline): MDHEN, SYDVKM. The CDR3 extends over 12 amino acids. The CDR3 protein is CASSLTDYGYTF. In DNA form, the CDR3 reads TGTGCCAGCAGTTTAACAGACTATGGCTACACCTTC.

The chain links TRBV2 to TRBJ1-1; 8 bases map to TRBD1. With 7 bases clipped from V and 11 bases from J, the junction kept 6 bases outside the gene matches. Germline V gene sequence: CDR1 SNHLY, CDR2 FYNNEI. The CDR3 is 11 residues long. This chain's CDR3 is CASTGQGDAFF. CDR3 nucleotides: TGTGCCAGCACCGGACAGGGCGACGCTTTCTTT.

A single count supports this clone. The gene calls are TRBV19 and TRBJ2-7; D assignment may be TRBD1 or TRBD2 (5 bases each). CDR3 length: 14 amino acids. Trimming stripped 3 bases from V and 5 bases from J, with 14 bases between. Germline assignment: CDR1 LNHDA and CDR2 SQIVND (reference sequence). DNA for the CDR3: TGTGCCAGTAGTATTATGAGGGGTTCGGACGAGCAGTACTTC. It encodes CASSIMRGSDEQYF. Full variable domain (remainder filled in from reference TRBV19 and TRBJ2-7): DGGITQSPKYLFRKEGQNVTLSCEQNLNHDAMYWYRQDPGQGLRLIYYSQIVNDFQKGDIAEGYSVSREKKESFPLTVTSAQKNPTAFYLCASSIMRGSDEQYFGPGTRLTVT.